This T cell receptor beta chain was documented in a study of spatial heterogeneity in lung cancer. Overall study findings and caveats: Ubiquitous and regional nonsynonymous mutation counts were tracked by ubiquitous and regional expanded TCR counts, respectively. In tumors, expanded intratumoral alpha and beta TCR counts tracked mutation counts.

Per the germline V gene, CDR1 is SGHTA and CDR2 is FQGNSA. V lost 5 bases and J lost 2; bases outside the gene matches: 4. This CDR3 has 14 residues. Time point denoted: sample taken at primary tumor resection. Whole RNA, isolated from tumor, nontumor lung or frozen PBMC, was sequenced without prior sorting. TCRdb independently ran MiXCR on the 5' RACE reads; one entry per CDR3 protein. The sample comprises 15,000 to 20,000 distinct CDR3 sequences, 6.5% to 8.5% of which are singletons, and roughly 20% rests with the top ten. Details on this clonotype: The target antigen is unknown.

The source of this sequence is a male donor with early-stage non-small cell lung cancer. The V call is TRBV7-2, the J call TRBJ2-3; TRBD2 agrees at 7 bases. This specimen was lung tumor tissue, taken at surgery. CDR3 sequence reads: CASSRGLPTDTQYF. DNA of the CDR3: TGTGCCAGCAGCCGGGGACTACCCACAGATACGCAGTATTTT.